The present T cell receptor beta chain was sequenced within a study of identical twins. Healthy Caucasians alone served as donors. This clonotype was found a few times. TCRdb re-called the 5' RACE reads with MiXCR, one entry per CDR3 protein. The data contain 450,000 to 500,000 distinct CDR3 sequences, 14% of them singletons. A further study also used this sample, focusing on yellow fever vaccine responses in identical twins.

The sample taken for sequencing was CD4+ T cells sorted from blood. The TCR sequence derives from a woman younger than 30 in good health.

The CDR3 is CAISDQGLRGEQYF. CDR3 nucleotide sequence: TGTGCCATCAGTGATCAAGGGCTCAGGGGCGAGCAGTACTTC. The V gene is TRBV10-3, the J gene TRBJ2-7, with D tentatively TRBD1 (6 bases). The V and J ends lost 3 bases and 6 bases respectively, with 15 bases between them. CDR1 and CDR2 from the germline V gene are ENHRY and SYGVKD. The length of the CDR3 is 14 residues.